This T cell receptor (beta chain) was identified during a study of blood T cell repertoires in COVID-19. Study at large: Acute-phase and convalescent COVID-19 samples originated in the United States, Italy and Spain. The cDNA or gDNA used as material had been derived from T cells, B-cell-depleted T cells, or PBMCs.

In the study's own analysis: Estimates of nucleated cell counts were drawn from the amplification of reference gene primers. Measured with immunoSEQ multiplex PCR; TCRdb has only the in-frame clones, and not every one. V and J calls and clone size are copied from that table; D and trimming were computed from the DNA. The table includes about 68,000 clones, more than 80% detected once. Trimming removed 0 bases from V and 8 bases from J, with 16 bases in between. Germline V gene data show CDR1 as MNHNY and CDR2 as SVGAGI (reference sequence). The CDR3 consists of 15 residues. The chain couples TRBV6-6 to TRBJ1-2; a possible D gene is TRBD1 (6 bases). The TCR comes from a man younger than 40 with acute or convalescent COVID-19. The sample was peripheral blood. In DNA, the CDR3 is TGTGCCAGCAGTTACTCATGGGGGCAGGGGACGGGCTACACCTTC. Residues: CASSYSWGQGTGYTF.